This note documents a single T cell receptor beta chain sequence. The germline V gene has CDR1 LNHDA and CDR2 SQIVND (reference sequence). Trimming cost V 6 bases and J 0 bases; bases outside gene matches: 4. This CDR3 comprises 15 residues. The sample belongs to a study of blood T cell repertoires in COVID-19. Libraries were prepared by immunoSEQ multiplex PCR; TCRdb keeps only in-frame clonotypes and omits some of them. The table has more than 150,000 clones, roughly four fifths seen once; the top ten hold 10% to 15%. Followed longitudinally, the Seattle patients had been enrolled during active infection.

Material for sequencing was peripheral blood. The rearrangement links TRBV19 to TRBJ2-1; 8 nucleotides agree with TRBD2. The TCR originated in an elderly woman with COVID-19, enrolled during active disease. Written as DNA, the CDR3 is TGTGCCAGTAGCACTAGCGGAAACTCCTACAATGAGCAGTTCTTC. As protein: CASSTSGNSYNEQFF.